This record concerns one TCR beta chain sequence. V lost 4 bases and J 13 bases, leaving 14 bases between the germline ends. The CDR3 spans 13 residues. Germline V gives CDR1 MNHEY, CDR2 SVGEGT. TCRdb re-analysed the RT-PCR reads in MiXCR, keeping a single row per CDR3 protein. The sample has fewer than 800,000 distinct CDR3 sequences; about 14% are singletons. Sequencing was performed on memory CD4+ T cells from blood. The sequence came from a female donor in good health, serving as a healthy control. V usage is TRBV6-2 or TRBV6-3 and J usage is TRBJ1-6; D remains ambiguous. The CDR3 region is CASSFIAGGPLHF. CDR3 DNA: TGTGCCAGCAGTTTTATAGCAGGAGGGCCCCTCCACTTT.